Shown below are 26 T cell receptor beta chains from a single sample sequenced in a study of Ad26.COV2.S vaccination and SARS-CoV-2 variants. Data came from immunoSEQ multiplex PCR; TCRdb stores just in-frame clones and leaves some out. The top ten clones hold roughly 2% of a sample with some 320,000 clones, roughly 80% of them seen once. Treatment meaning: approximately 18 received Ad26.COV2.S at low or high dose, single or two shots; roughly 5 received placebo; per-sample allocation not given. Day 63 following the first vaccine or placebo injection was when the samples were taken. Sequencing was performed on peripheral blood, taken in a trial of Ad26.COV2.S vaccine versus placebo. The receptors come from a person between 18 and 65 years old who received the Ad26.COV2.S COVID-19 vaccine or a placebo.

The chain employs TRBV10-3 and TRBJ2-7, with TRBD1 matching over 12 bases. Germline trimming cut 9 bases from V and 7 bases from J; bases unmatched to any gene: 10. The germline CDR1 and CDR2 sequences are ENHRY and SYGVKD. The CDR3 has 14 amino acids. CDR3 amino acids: CAIALGQGAREQYF. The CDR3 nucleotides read TGTGCCATAGCGCTGGGACAGGGGGCGAGAGAGCAGTACTTC.

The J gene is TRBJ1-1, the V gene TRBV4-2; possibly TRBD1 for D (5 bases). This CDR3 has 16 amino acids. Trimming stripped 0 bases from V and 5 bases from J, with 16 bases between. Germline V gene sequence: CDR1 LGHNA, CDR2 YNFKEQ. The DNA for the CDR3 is TGTGCCAGCAGCCAAGAGGGGCGGGTGCCCTGGACTGAAGCTTTCTTT. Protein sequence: CASSQEGRVPWTEAFF.

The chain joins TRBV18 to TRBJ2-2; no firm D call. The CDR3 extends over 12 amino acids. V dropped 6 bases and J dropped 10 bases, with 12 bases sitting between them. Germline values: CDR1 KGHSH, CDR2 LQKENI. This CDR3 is CASSPDLLELFF. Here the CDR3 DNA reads TGTGCCAGCTCCCCGGACCTTTTGGAGCTGTTTTTT.

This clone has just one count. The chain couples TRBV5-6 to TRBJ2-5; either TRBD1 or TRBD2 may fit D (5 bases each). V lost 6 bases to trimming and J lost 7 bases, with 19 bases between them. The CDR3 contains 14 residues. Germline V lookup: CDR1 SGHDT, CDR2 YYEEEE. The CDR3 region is CASTYGRDPRTQYF. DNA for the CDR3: TGTGCCAGCACTTATGGCCGGGACCCCAGGACCCAGTACTTC.

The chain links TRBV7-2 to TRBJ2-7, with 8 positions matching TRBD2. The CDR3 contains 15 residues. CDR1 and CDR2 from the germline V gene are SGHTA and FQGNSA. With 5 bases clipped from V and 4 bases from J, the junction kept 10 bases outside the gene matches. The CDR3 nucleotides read TGTGCCAGCAGCGCAACGAGCGGGGGAAATTACGAGCAGTACTTC. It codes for CASSATSGGNYEQYF.

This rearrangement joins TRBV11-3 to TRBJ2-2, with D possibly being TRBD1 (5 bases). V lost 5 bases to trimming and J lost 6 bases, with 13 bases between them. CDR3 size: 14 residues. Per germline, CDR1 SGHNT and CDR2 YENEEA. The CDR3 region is CASSRDRPPGELFF. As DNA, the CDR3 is TGTGCCAGCAGCCGAGACAGACCCCCCGGGGAGCTGTTTTTT.

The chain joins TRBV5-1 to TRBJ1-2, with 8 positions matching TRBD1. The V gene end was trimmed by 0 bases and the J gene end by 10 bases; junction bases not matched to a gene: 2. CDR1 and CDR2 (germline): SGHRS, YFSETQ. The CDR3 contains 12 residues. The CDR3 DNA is TGCGCCAGCAGCTTGGACAGGGGGTTCTACACCTTC. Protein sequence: CASSLDRGFYTF. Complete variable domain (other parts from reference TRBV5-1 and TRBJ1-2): KAGVTQTPRYLIKTRGQQVTLSCSPISGHRSVSWYQQTPGQGLQFLFEYFSETQRNKGNFPGRFSGRQFSNSRSEMNVSTLELGDSALYLCASSLDRGFYTFGSGTRLTVV.

The CDR3 sequence is CASSPGQGVSGELFF. CDR3 nucleotides: TGTGCCAGCAGCCCGGGACAGGGGGTTAGCGGGGAGCTGTTTTTT. The gene calls are TRBV7-3 and TRBJ2-2, with TRBD1 identical over 11 bases. CDR1 SGHTA and CDR2 FQGTGA come from the germline V gene. This CDR3 spans 15 amino acids. The ends lost 5 bases at V and 7 bases at J; junction bases unmatched: 6.

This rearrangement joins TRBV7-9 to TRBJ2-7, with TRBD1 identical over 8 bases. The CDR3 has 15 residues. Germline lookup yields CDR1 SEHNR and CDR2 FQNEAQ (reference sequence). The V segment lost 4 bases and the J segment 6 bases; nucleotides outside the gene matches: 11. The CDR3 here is CASSYSRRQGFEQYF. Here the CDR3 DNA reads TGTGCCAGCAGCTATAGTAGGAGACAGGGGTTCGAGCAGTACTTC.

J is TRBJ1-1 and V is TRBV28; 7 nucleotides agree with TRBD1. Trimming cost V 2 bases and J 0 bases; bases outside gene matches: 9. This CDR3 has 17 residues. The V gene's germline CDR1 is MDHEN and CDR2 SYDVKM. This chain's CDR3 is CASSLEGTVVMNTEAFF. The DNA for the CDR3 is TGTGCCAGCAGTTTAGAGGGGACAGTGGTCATGAACACTGAAGCTTTCTTT.

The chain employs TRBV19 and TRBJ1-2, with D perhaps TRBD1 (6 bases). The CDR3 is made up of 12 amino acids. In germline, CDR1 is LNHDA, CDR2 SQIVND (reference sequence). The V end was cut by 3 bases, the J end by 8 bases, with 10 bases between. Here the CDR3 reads CASSIAGDGYTF. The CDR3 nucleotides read TGTGCCAGTAGTATTGCAGGGGACGGCTACACCTTC.

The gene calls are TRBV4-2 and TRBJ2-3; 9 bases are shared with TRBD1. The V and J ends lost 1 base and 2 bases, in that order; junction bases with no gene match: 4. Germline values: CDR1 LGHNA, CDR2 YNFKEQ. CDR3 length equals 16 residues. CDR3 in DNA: TGTGCCAGCAGCCAAGGGACAGGGGACCCCACAGATACGCAGTATTTT. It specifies CASSQGTGDPTDTQYF.

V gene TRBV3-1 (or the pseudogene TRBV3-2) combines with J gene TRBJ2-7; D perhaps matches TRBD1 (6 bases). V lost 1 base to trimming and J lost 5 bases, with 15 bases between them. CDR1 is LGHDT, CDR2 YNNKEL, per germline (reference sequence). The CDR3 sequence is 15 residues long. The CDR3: CASSQGQWNRDEQYF. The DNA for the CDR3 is TGTGCCAGCAGCCAAGGCCAGTGGAACAGGGACGAGCAGTACTTC.

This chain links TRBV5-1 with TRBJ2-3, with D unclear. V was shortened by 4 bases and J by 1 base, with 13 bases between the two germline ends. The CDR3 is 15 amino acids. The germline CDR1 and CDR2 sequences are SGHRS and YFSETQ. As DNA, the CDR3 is TGCGCCAGCAGCCCGGCCGGGTGGGGCACAGATACGCAGTATTTT. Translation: CASSPAGWGTDTQYF.

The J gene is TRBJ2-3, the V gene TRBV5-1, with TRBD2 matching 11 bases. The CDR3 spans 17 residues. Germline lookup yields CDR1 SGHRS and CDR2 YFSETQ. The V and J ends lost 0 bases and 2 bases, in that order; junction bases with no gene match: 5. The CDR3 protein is CASSLASGGFLTDTQYF. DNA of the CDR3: TGCGCCAGCAGCTTGGCTAGCGGGGGGTTCCTCACAGATACGCAGTATTTT.

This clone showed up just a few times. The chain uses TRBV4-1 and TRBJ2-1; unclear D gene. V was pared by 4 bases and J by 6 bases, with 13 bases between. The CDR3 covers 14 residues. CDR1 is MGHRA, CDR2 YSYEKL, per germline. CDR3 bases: TGCGCCAGCAGCCGCGGTCCTTCGCTCAATGAGCAGTTCTTC. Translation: CASSRGPSLNEQFF.

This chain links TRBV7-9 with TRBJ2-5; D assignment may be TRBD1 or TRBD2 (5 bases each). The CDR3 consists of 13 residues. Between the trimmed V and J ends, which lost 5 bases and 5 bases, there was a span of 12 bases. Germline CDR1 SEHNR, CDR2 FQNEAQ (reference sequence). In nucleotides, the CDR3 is TGTGCCAGCAGCGCAGGGACGGGTGAGACCCAGTACTTC. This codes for CASSAGTGETQYF.

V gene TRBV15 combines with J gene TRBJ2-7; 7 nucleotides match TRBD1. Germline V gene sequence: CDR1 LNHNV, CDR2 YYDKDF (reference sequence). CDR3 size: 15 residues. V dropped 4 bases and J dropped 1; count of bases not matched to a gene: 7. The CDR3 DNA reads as TGTGCCACCAGCACAAAGCCGACAGGGTCCTACGAGCAGTACTTC. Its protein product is CATSTKPTGSYEQYF.

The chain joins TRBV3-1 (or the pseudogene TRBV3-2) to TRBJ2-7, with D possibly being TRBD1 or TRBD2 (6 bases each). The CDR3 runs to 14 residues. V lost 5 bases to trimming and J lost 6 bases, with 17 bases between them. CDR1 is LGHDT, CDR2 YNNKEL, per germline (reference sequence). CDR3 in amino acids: CASSEGGRGGEQYF. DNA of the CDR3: TGTGCCAGCAGCGAAGGAGGCAGGGGAGGCGAGCAGTACTTC.

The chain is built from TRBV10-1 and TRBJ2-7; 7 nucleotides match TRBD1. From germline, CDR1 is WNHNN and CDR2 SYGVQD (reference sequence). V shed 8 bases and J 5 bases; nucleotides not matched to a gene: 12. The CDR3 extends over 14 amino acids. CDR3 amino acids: CASPFRTGDDEQYF. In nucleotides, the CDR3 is TGCGCCAGCCCCTTTAGGACAGGCGACGACGAGCAGTACTTC.

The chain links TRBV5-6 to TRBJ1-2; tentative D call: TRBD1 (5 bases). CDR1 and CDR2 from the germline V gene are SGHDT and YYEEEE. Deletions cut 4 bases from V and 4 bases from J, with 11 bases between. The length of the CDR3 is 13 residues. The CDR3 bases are TGTGCCAGCAGCCTTCGACAGCTCTATGGCTACACCTTC. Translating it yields CASSLRQLYGYTF.

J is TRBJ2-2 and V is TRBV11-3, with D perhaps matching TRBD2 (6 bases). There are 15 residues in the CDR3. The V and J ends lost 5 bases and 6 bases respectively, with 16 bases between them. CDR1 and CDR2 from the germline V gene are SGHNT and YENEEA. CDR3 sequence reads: CASSPPNGGPGELFF. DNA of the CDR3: TGTGCCAGCAGCCCGCCAAACGGGGGTCCCGGGGAGCTGTTTTTT. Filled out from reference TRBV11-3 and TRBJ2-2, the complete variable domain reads EAGVVQSPRYKIIEKKQPVAFWCNPISGHNTLYWYLQNLGQGPELLIRYENEEAVDDSQLPKDRFSAERLKGVDSTLKIQPAELGDSAVYLCASSPPNGGPGELFFGEGSRLTVL.

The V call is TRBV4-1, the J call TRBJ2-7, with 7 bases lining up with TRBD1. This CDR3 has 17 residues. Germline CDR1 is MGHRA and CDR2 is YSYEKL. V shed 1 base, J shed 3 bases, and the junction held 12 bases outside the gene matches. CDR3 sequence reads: CASSQVPGQSPFYEQYF. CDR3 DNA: TGCGCCAGCAGCCAAGTCCCGGGACAGAGCCCTTTCTACGAGCAGTACTTC.

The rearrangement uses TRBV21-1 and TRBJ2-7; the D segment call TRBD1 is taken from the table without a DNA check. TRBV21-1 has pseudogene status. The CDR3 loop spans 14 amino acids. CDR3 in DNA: TGTGCCAGCACCGATCAGGGGGGTGGCTACGAGCAGTACTTC. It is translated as CASTDQGGGYEQYF.

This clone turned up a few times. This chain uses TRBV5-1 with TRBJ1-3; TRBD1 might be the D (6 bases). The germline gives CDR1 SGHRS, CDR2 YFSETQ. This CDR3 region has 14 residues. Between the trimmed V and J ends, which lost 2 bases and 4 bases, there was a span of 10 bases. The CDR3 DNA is TGCGCCAGCAGCTTCACAGGGTTCGGAAACACCATATATTTT. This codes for CASSFTGFGNTIYF.

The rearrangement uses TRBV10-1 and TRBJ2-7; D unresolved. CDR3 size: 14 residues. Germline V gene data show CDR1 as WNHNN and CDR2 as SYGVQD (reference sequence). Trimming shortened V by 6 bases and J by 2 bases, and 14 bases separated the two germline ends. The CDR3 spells CASSLSSGPYEQYF. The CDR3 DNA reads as TGCGCCAGCAGCCTATCGTCAGGCCCCTACGAGCAGTACTTC.